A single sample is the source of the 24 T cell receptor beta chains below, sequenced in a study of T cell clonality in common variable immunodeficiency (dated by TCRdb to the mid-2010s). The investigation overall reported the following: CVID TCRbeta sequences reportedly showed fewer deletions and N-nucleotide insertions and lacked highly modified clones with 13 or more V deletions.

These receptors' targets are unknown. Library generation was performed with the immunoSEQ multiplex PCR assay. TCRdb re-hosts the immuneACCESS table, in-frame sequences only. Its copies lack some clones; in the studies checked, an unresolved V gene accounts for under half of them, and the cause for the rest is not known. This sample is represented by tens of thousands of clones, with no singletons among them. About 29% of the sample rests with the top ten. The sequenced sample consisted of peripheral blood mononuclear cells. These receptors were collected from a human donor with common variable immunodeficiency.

The part of the CDR3 DNA that was read is TGTGCCAGCAGCTTGGGAACACACAATGAG. As protein: CASSLGTHNE. The complete CDR3 sequence is CASSLGTHNEQFF. The J gene is TRBJ2-1, the V gene TRBV5-5, with D unresolved. The sequenced fragment ends 3 residues before the CDR3 boundary, so the rest is inferred from the germline J gene. Trimming removed 0 bases from V and 5 bases from J, with 6 bases in between. The CDR3 totals 13 residues. Germline CDR1 reads SGHKS; CDR2 reads YYEKEE (reference sequence).

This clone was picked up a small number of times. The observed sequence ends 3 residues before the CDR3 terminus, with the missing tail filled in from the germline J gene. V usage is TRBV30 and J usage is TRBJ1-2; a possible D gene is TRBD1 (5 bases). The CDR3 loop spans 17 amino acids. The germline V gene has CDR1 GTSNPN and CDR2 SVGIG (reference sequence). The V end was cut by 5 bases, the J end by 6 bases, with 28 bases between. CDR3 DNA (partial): TGTGCCTGGTCCCCCTTAAGGGGACCCGGACCGGGGGATGGC. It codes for CAWSPLRGPGPGDG. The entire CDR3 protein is CAWSPLRGPGPGDGYTF. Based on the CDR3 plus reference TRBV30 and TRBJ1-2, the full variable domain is SQTIHQWPATLVQPVGSPLSLECTVEGTSNPNLYWYRQAAGRGLQLLFYSVGIGQISSEVPQNLSASRPQDRQFILSSKKLLLSDSGFYLCAWSPLRGPGPGDGYTFGSGTRLTVV.

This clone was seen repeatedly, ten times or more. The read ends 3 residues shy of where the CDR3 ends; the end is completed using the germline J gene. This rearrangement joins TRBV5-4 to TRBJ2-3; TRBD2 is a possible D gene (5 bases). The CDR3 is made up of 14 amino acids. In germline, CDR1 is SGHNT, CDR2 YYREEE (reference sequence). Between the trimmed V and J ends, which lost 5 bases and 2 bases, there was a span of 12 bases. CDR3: CASSHAGPTDTQYF. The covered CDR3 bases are TGTGCCAGCAGTCACGCGGGCCCCACAGATACG.

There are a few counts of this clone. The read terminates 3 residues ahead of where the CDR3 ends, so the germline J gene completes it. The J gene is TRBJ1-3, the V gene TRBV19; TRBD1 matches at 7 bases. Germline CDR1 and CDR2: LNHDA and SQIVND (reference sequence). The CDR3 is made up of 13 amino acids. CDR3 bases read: TGTGCCAGTAGTACTGACAGGGCCGGGGGC. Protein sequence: CASSTDRAGG. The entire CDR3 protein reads CASSTDRAGGIYF.

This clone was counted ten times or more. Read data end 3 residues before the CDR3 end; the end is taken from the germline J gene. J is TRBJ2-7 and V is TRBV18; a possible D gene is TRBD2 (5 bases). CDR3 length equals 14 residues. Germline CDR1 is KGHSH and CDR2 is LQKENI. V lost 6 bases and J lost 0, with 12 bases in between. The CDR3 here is CASSPLDYSYEQYF. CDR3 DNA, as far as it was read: TGTGCCAGCTCCCCCCTCGACTACTCCTACGAG.

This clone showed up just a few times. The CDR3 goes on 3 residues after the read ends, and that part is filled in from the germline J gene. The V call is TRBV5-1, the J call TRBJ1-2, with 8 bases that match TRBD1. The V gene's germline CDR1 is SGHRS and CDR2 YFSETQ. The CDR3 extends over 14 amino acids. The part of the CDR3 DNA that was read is TGCGCCAGCAGCTTGGCACCAGGGGGCGAAGGC. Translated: CASSLAPGGEG. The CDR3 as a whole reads CASSLAPGGEGYTF. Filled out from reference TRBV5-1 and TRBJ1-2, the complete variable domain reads KAGVTQTPRYLIKTRGQQVTLSCSPISGHRSVSWYQQTPGQGLQFLFEYFSETQRNKGNFPGRFSGRQFSNSRSEMNVSTLELGDSALYLCASSLAPGGEGYTFGSGTRLTVV.

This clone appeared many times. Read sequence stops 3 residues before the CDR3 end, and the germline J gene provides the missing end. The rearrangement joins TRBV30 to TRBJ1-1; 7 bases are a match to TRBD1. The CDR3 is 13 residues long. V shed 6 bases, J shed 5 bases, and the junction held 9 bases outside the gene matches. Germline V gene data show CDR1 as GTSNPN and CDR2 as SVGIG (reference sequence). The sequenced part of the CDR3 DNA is TGTGCCTGTAACGGACAGGTAAATACTGAA. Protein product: CACNGQVNTE. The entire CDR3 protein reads CACNGQVNTEAFF.

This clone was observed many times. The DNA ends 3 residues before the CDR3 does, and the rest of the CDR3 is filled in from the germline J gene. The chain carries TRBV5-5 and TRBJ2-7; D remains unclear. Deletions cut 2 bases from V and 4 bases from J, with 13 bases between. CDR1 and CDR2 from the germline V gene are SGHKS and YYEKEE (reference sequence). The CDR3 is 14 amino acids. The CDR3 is CASSFVAADYEQYF. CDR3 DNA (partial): TGTGCCAGCAGCTTCGTAGCCGCCGATTACGAG.

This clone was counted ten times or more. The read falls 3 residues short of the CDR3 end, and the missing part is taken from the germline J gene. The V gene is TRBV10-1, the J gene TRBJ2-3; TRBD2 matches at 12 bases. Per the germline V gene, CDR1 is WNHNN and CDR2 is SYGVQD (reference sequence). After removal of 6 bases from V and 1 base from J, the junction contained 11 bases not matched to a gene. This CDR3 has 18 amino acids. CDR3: CASRPTSGRPPGTDTQYF. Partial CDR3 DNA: TGCGCCAGCAGGCCAACTAGCGGGAGGCCCCCTGGCACAGATACG.

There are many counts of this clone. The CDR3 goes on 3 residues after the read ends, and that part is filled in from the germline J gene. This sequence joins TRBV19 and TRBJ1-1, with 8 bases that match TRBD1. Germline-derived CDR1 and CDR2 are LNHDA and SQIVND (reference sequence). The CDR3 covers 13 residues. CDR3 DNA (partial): TGTGCCAGTAAGATTAGAGCAGGGGGCGAA. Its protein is CASKIRAGGE. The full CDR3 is CASKIRAGGEAFF.

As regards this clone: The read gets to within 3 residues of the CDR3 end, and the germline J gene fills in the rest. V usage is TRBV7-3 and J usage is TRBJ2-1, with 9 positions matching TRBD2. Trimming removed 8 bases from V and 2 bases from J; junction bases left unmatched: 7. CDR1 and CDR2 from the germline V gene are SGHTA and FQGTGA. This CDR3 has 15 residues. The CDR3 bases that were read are TGTGCCAGCGGAGAGACTAGCGGAACCTACAATGAG. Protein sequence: CASGETSGTYNE. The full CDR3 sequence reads CASGETSGTYNEQFF.

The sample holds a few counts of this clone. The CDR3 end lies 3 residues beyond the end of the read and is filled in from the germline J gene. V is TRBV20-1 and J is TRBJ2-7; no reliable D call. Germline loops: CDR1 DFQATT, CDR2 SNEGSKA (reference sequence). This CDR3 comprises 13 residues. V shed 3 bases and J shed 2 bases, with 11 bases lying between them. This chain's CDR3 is CSASVAVTYEQYF. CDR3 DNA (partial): TGCAGTGCTAGTGTGGCGGTTACCTACGAG.

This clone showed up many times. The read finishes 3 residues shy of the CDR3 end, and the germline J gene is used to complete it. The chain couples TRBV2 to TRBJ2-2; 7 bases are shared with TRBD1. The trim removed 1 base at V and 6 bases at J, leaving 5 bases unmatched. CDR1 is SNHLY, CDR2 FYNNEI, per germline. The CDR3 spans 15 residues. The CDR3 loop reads CASSEVGGVAGELFF. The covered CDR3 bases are TGTGCCAGCAGTGAAGTAGGGGGCGTCGCCGGGGAG.

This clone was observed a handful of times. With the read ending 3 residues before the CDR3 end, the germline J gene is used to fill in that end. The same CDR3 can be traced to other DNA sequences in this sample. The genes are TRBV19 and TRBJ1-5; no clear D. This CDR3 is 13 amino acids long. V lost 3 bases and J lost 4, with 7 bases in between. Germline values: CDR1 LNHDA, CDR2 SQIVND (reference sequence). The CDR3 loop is CASSMRRNQPQHF. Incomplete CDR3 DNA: TGTGCCAGTAGTATGCGGAGGAATCAGCCC.

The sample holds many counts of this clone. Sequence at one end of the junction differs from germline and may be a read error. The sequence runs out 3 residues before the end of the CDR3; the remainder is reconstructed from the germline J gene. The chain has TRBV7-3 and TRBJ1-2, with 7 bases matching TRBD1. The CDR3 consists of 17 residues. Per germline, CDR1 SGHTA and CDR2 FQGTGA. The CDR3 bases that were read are TGTGCCAGCAGCCTAACCCTGACAGGGATTCCCTCCTACGAG. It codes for CASSLTLTGIPSYE. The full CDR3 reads CASSLTLTGIPSYEYTF.

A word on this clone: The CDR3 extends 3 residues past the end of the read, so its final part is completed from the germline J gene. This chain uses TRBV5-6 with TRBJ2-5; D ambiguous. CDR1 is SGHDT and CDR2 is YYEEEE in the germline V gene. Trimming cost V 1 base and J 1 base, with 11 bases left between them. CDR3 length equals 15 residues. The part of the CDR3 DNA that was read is TGTGCCAGCAGCTTGATGGCGGCCAGCCAAGAGACC. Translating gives CASSLMAASQET. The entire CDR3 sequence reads CASSLMAASQETQYF. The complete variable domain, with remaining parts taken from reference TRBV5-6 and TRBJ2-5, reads DAGVTQSPTHLIKTRGQQVTLRCSPKSGHDTVSWYQQALGQGPQFIFQYYEEEERQRGNFPDRFSGHQFPNYSSELNVNALLLGDSALYLCASSLMAASQETQYFGPGTRLLVL.

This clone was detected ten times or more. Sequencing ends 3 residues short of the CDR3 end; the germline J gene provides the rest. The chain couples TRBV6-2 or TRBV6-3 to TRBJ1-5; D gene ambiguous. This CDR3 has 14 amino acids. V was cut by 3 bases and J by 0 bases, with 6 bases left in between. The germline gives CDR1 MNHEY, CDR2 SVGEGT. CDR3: CASSYGLSNQPQHF. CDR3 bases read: TGTGCCAGCAGTTATGGCCTTAGCAATCAGCCC.

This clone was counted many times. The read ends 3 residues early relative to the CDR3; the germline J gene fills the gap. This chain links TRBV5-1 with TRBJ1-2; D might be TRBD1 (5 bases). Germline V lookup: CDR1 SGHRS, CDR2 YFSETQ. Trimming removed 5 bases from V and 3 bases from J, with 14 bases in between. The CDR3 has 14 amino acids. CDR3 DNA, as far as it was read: TGCGCCAGCAGGTCAGGGAACATGGACTATGGC. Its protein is CASRSGNMDYG. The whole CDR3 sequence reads CASRSGNMDYGYTF.

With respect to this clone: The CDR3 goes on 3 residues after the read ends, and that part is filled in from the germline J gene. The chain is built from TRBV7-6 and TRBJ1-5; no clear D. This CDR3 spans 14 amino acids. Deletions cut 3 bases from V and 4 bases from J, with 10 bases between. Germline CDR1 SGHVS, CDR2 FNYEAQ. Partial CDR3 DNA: TGTGCCAGCAGCTTGCCGGGTGCAAATCAGCCC. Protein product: CASSLPGANQP. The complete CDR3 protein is CASSLPGANQPQHF.

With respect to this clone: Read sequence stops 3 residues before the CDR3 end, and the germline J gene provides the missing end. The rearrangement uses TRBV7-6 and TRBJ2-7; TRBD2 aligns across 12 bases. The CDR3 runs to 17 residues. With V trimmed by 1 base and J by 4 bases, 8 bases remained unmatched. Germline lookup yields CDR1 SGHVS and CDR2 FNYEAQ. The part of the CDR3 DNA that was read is TGTGCCAGCAGCTTAGAGGCTAGCGGGAGGGCCCAGTACGAG. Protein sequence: CASSLEASGRAQYE. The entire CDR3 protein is CASSLEASGRAQYEQYF.

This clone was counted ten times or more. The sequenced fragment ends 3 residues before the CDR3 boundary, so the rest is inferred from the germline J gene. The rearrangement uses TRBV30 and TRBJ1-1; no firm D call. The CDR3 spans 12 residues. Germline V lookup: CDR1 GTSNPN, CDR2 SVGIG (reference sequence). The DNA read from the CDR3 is TGTGCCTGGAGTAGCCTGGACTACGGA. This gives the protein CAWSSLDYG. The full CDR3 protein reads CAWSSLDYGAFF. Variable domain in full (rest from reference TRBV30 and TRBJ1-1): SQTIHQWPATLVQPVGSPLSLECTVEGTSNPNLYWYRQAAGRGLQLLFYSVGIGQISSEVPQNLSASRPQDRQFILSSKKLLLSDSGFYLCAWSSLDYGAFFGQGTRLTVV.

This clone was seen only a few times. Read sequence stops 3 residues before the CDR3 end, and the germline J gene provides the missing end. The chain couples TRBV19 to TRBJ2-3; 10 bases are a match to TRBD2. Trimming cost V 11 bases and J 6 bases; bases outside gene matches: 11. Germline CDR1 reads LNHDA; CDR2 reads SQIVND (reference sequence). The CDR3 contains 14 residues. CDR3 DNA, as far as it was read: TGTGCCTCCCGGACTAGCGGATTTTGGGATACG. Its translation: CASRTSGFWDT. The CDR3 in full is CASRTSGFWDTQYF.

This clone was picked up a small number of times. The covered CDR3 bases are TGTGCCAGCTCACCTTATACCGCCCCAGGGTCCTACAATGAG. Translating it yields CASSPYTAPGSYNE. The complete CDR3 reads CASSPYTAPGSYNEQFF. The rearrangement links TRBV18 to TRBJ2-1; TRBD1 might be the D (5 bases). The read gets to within 3 residues of the CDR3 end, and the germline J gene fills in the rest. The germline CDR1 and CDR2 sequences are KGHSH and LQKENI. CDR3 size: 17 residues. Trimming stripped 3 bases from V and 1 base from J, with 16 bases between.

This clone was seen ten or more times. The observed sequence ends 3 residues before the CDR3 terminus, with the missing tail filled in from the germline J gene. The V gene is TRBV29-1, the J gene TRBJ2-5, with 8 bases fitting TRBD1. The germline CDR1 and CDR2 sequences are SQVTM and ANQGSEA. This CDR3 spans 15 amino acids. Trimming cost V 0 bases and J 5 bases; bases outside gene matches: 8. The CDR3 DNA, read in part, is TGCAGCGTTGAAGATCTTCAGGGGGCAGGGGAGACC. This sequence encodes CSVEDLQGAGET. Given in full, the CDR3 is CSVEDLQGAGETQYF.